This T cell receptor beta chain originates from a study of shared clonotypes between healthy human individuals. Background on the study: The composition of the donors was a couple of women and a few men aged 18 to 49. Findings of the study overall: Generally, estimated richness proved larger in naive subsets than it did in memory subsets. Compared with clonotypes that all four donors shared, non-shared clonotypes had lower generation probabilities.

There are 13 residues in the CDR3. The V end lost 4 bases, the J end lost 2 bases, and 9 bases lay between the germline ends. Germline CDR1 SGHDT, CDR2 YYEEEE. Replicate PCRs for sorted subsets used around 200 ng DNA; this equaled 30,000 to 35,000 T cell genomes. The method was immunoSEQ multiplex PCR; TCRdb's version includes in-frame clones alone and lacks a portion of them. Seen here are about 700,000 clones, approximately 79% observed once, and the top ten hold 1.5% to 2%. Turning to this clone: Its antigen remains unknown.

V gene TRBV5-6 combines with J gene TRBJ1-1; unclear D gene. Sequenced material: memory CD4+ T cells sorted from blood. Regarding subset: CD45RA-negative fraction. This receptor was obtained from a woman aged 30 to 39 in good health. As DNA, the CDR3 is TGTGCCAGCAGCCCTTCATCAAACACTGAAGCTTTCTTT. This sequence encodes CASSPSSNTEAFF.